A selection of T cell receptor beta chains follows, all from one sample in a study of shared clonotypes between healthy human individuals. TCRdb's copy holds only in-frame clones and misses some; the assay was immunoSEQ multiplex PCR. Of about 87,000 clones listed, approximately 44% were seen once; the top ten hold over 13%. The sample was PBMCs. The receptors here all came from a woman between 40 and 50 years old in good health. Some clones in this sample may be carry-over from other donors' samples. Each CDR3 is given without its conserved first and last residue. A D gene is named only where the DNA matches it firmly.

-,TRBJ1-2,TRBV7-2,ASSRDTQNYGYT
TRBD1,TRBJ1-2,TRBV30,AWGQGGYGYT
-,TRBJ2-1,TRBV11-3,VSSLGAGSREQF
-,TRBJ2-2,TRBV7-9,ASSDIEVTNTGELF
-,TRBJ1-5,TRBV28,ASSGINQPQH
-,TRBJ1-5,TRBV5-5,ASSQVSGQPQH
-,TRBJ2-5,TRBV5-1,ASSFIQGVSETQY
-,TRBJ2-7,TRBV2,ASSLTRLDYEQY
-,TRBJ1-4,TRBV5-8,ASSKGTGGGEKLF
TRBD2,TRBJ2-5,TRBV25-1,ASTRLGLAEQETQY
-,TRBJ2-5,TRBV30,AWRESSQTQY